These T cell receptor beta chains were read from a single sample in a study of T and B cells in COVID-19 patients. Using its own MiXCR run on the multiplex PCR reads, TCRdb lists one record per CDR3 protein. The sample includes about 14,000 distinct CDR3 sequences, 25% to 35% of them seen just once. Input material: blood. Source of these receptors: a human donor who had recovered from COVID-19. CDR3s include the opening cysteine and the closing phenylalanine or tryptophan. Each record gives: V gene, clone size, CDR3 length, D gene, J gene, CDR3 protein, CDR3 DNA. The D gene is left open where the match is weak. For some rows the clone size is stated as once, few or many, or as a class when expanded; others skip it.

TRBV5-5,.,13,.,TRBJ1-2,CASSLSGQYGYTF,TGTGCCAGCAGCTTAAGCGGACAGTATGGCTACACCTTC
TRBV7-9,.,13,TRBD1,TRBJ1-2,CASRGTANYGYTF,TGTGCCAGCAGGGGGACAGCTAACTATGGCTACACCTTC
TRBV4-3,.,14,TRBD1,TRBJ2-7,CASSPGTGVYEQYF,TGCGCCAGCAGCCCGGGGACAGGGGTCTACGAGCAGTACTTC
TRBV6-2/TRBV6-3,.,14,TRBD2,TRBJ2-3,CAGARREATDTQYF,TGTGCCGGGGCCCGGCGGGAGGCCACAGATACGCAGTATTTT
TRBV14,.,14,TRBD2,TRBJ2-3,CASSRRGGWDTQYF,TGTGCCAGCAGCCGCCGCGGGGGATGGGATACGCAGTATTTT
TRBV6-1,few,14,.,TRBJ2-1,CASSEYSGNNEQFF,TGTGCCAGCAGTGAATATAGCGGTAACAATGAGCAGTTCTTC
TRBV13,.,12,.,TRBJ2-1,CASSPRDNEQFF,TGTGCCAGCAGCCCCCGGGACAATGAGCAGTTCTTC
TRBV12-3/TRBV12-4,.,12,.,TRBJ1-2,CASSDSFYGYTF,TGTGCCAGCAGTGACAGTTTCTATGGCTACACCTTC
TRBV7-9,.,17,TRBD2,TRBJ2-1,CASSLELLREGNNEQFF,TGTGCCAGCAGCTTAGAGCTGTTGCGGGAGGGTAACAATGAGCAGTTCTTC
TRBV30,.,12,.,TRBJ1-1,CAWSSDFAEAFF,TGTGCCTGGAGCTCAGATTTCGCTGAAGCTTTCTTT
TRBV15,.,15,.,TRBJ1-2,CATSTNYGGDYGYTF,TGTGCCACCAGCACCAATTACGGGGGGGACTATGGCTACACCTTC
TRBV12-3/TRBV12-4,many,15,TRBD2,TRBJ2-1,CASVRRGGLYNEQFF,TGTGCCAGCGTTAGGCGGGGGGGCCTTTACAATGAGCAGTTCTTC
TRBV29-1,.,14,TRBD1,TRBJ2-1,CSADGQGVYNEQFF,TGCAGCGCCGACGGGCAGGGGGTCTATAATGAGCAGTTCTTC
TRBV29-1,.,12,.,TRBJ2-7,CSAGGRGYEQYF,TGCAGCGCTGGGGGCAGGGGTTACGAGCAGTACTTC
TRBV18,.,13,.,TRBJ1-5,CASSPQGYQPQHF,TGTGCCAGCTCACCTCAGGGTTATCAGCCCCAGCATTTT
TRBV6-2/TRBV6-3,.,15,.,TRBJ2-1,CASSYSGGSYNEQFF,TGTGCCAGCAGTTACTCTGGGGGCTCCTACAATGAGCAGTTCTTC
TRBV7-9,few,11,.,TRBJ1-2,CASSLAQGYTF,TGTGCCAGCAGCTTAGCGCAAGGCTACACCTTC
TRBV30,medium-sized,14,TRBD1,TRBJ2-7,CACRWTGSINEQYF,TGTGCCTGCAGATGGACAGGCTCGATTAACGAGCAGTACTTC
TRBV5-1,.,15,TRBD2,TRBJ2-1,CASSPSGRGANEQFF,TGCGCCAGCAGCCCCTCGGGGCGGGGGGCAAATGAGCAGTTCTTC
TRBV19,medium-sized,14,TRBD2,TRBJ2-2,CASVLAGGTGELFF,TGTGCCAGTGTTCTAGCGGGAGGGACCGGGGAGCTGTTTTTT
TRBV6-1,few,14,.,TRBJ2-7,CASSVGPAGGEQYF,TGTGCCAGCAGTGTGGGGCCGGCAGGGGGGGAGCAGTACTTC
TRBV19,medium-sized,16,TRBD2,TRBJ2-7,CASSILAGVSSYEQYF,TGTGCCAGTAGTATACTAGCGGGGGTCAGCTCCTACGAGCAGTACTTC
TRBV27,.,14,TRBD1,TRBJ1-2,CASSLSPGGYGFTF,TGTGCCAGCAGTTTATCTCCAGGGGGCTATGGCTTCACCTTC
TRBV12-3/TRBV12-4,.,13,.,TRBJ1-3,CASSLVGPNTIYF,TGTGCCAGCAGTTTGGTGGGACCCAACACCATATATTTT
TRBV5-4,medium-sized,11,.,TRBJ2-1,CASSGADEQFF,TGTGCCAGCAGCGGCGCGGATGAGCAGTTCTTC
TRBV12-3/TRBV12-4,few,15,.,TRBJ1-5,CASSRDGLRNQPQHF,TGTGCCAGCAGTCGGGACGGTTTGAGGAATCAGCCCCAGCATTTT
TRBV11-1,.,16,TRBD1,TRBJ2-7,CASSLAVSGTGAEQYF,TGTGCCAGCAGCTTAGCGGTGTCCGGGACAGGGGCAGAGCAGTACTTC
TRBV6-5,many,13,.,TRBJ2-3,CARRRTSTDTQYF,TGTGCCAGGAGACGGACTAGCACAGATACGCAGTATTTT
TRBV6-5,.,15,.,TRBJ1-5,CASSYTAYSNQPQHF,TGTGCCAGCAGTTACACGGCTTATAGCAATCAGCCCCAGCATTTT